A single sample gave rise to the 29 T cell receptor beta chains below, sequenced in a study of shared clonotypes between healthy human individuals. Sequenced by immunoSEQ multiplex PCR; TCRdb stores in-frame clones only, minus some. The sample shows roughly 1.4 million clones, approximately 98.5% of them seen only once. Source material: naive CD4+ T cells sorted from blood. Regarding subset: CD45RA+ positively selected. These receptors were collected from a man between 25 and 39 years old in good health.

J is TRBJ2-1 and V is TRBV6-1; 9 nucleotides line up with TRBD1. CDR1 is MNHNS, CDR2 SASEGT, per germline. The CDR3 totals 12 residues. The junction had 4 bases not matched to a gene; V was cut back by 8 bases and J by 8 bases. The CDR3 coding sequence is TGTGCCAGCCGGGACAGGGCCGATGAGCAGTTCTTC. This translates into CASRDRADEQFF.

The chain links TRBV29-1 to TRBJ2-7; a weak D match, TRBD2 (5 bases). Germline V gene data show CDR1 as SQVTM and CDR2 as ANQGSEA. Trimming took off 7 bases at V and 0 bases at J, with 16 bases between the two ends. The CDR3 runs to 14 residues. This CDR3 is CSAQLGVTSYEQYF. In DNA form, the CDR3 reads TGCAGCGCCCAGTTGGGAGTCACCTCCTACGAGCAGTACTTC.

V is TRBV7-3 and J is TRBJ2-1; D might be TRBD2 (5 bases). V was shortened by 4 bases and J by 4 bases, with 11 bases between the two germline ends. Germline-derived CDR1 and CDR2 are SGHTA and FQGTGA. There are 14 residues in the CDR3. The CDR3 sequence: CASSYGPGYNEQFF. The CDR3 DNA is TGTGCCAGCAGCTACGGGCCGGGGTACAATGAGCAGTTCTTC.

This clone was seen only once. The chain couples TRBV28 to TRBJ2-7, with D perhaps TRBD1 or TRBD2 (7 bases each). Trimming left V 5 bases short and J 2 bases short, with 19 bases between. Germline V gives CDR1 MDHEN, CDR2 SYDVKM. The CDR3 contains 16 residues. CDR3 loop: CASSRRGGTATYEQYF. Here the CDR3 DNA reads TGTGCCAGCAGTCGTAGGGGAGGGACAGCCACCTACGAGCAGTACTTC.

The CDR3 here is CASGAANSNQPQHF. DNA of the CDR3: TGTGCCAGCGGGGCAGCCAATAGCAATCAGCCCCAGCATTTT. The rearrangement joins TRBV2 to TRBJ1-5; tentative D call: TRBD1 (5 bases). V lost 8 bases and J lost 0, with 11 bases in between. The CDR3 loop spans 14 amino acids. Germline V gives CDR1 SNHLY, CDR2 FYNNEI.

V is TRBV7-6 and J is TRBJ1-1, with D possibly TRBD1 on 5 matching bases. CDR1 is SGHVS, CDR2 FNYEAQ, per germline. The CDR3 sequence is 15 residues long. V was clipped by 5 bases and J by 8 bases, with 21 bases between them. CDR3 in amino acids: CASSPERTAGGEAFF. CDR3 coding DNA: TGTGCCAGCAGCCCCGAACGAACCGCTGGGGGAGAAGCTTTCTTT.

J is TRBJ2-1 and V is TRBV7-9, with TRBD2 matching over 13 bases. The CDR3 covers 17 residues. The V gene's germline CDR1 is SEHNR and CDR2 FQNEAQ (reference sequence). V gave up 7 bases and J gave up 0 bases; unmatched junction bases: 6. CDR3 coding DNA: TGTGCCAGCAACGAAGGACTAGCGGGGGTCTCCTACAATGAGCAGTTCTTC. This sequence encodes CASNEGLAGVSYNEQFF.

Only one count was recorded for this clone. This rearrangement joins TRBV25-1 to TRBJ2-7; 7 bases agree with TRBD1. The CDR3 covers 15 residues. J was trimmed by 5 bases and V by 3 bases; bases with no gene match: 10. The V gene's germline CDR1 is MGHDK and CDR2 SYGVNS. The CDR3 DNA reads TGTGCCAGCAGTGAGCCGCGGACAGGTCAAGACGAGCAGTACTTC. The encoded protein is CASSEPRTGQDEQYF.

The rearrangement uses TRBV14 and TRBJ2-1, with TRBD2 identical over 12 bases. V gave up 4 bases and J gave up 3 bases; unmatched junction bases: 4. Germline loops: CDR1 SGHDN, CDR2 FVKESK. The CDR3 spans 16 residues. In DNA, the CDR3 is TGTGCCAGCAGCCCAGGGACTAGCGGGTACTACAATGAGCAGTTCTTC. Translating gives CASSPGTSGYYNEQFF.

This chain uses TRBV15 with TRBJ1-1; D ambiguous. This CDR3 comprises 14 residues. V was pared by 0 bases and J by 7 bases, with 12 bases between. Germline V lookup: CDR1 LNHNV, CDR2 YYDKDF (reference sequence). The CDR3 DNA reads as TGTGCCACCAGCAGAGATCAGTCAGTCTTTGAAGCTTTCTTT. Translated, it gives CATSRDQSVFEAFF.

This chain uses TRBV29-1 with TRBJ2-2; D is perhaps TRBD1 (6 bases). The germline V and J ends were trimmed by 7 bases and 3 bases, with 12 bases remaining between them. Germline lookup yields CDR1 SQVTM and CDR2 ANQGSEA. The CDR3 is 13 amino acids. This chain's CDR3 is CSGRTDYTGELFF. DNA for the CDR3: TGCAGCGGACGGACAGATTACACCGGGGAGCTGTTTTTT.

The CDR3 reads CASSILSPQGPTGELFF. CDR3 coding DNA: TGTGCCAGTAGTATCTTATCTCCTCAGGGTCCCACCGGGGAGCTGTTTTTT. The V gene is TRBV19, the J gene TRBJ2-2, with TRBD1 as a possible D gene (5 bases). The germline V gene has CDR1 LNHDA and CDR2 SQIVND (reference sequence). CDR3 length: 17 residues. V was cut by 3 bases and J by 4 bases, with 18 bases left in between.

The rearrangement links TRBV5-1 to TRBJ2-7; the D gene could be TRBD1 or TRBD2 (5 bases each). Germline lookup yields CDR1 SGHRS and CDR2 YFSETQ. V was cut by 4 bases and J by 6 bases, with 23 bases left in between. The length of the CDR3 is 16 residues. The CDR3 bases are TGCGCCAGCAGCCACGACGGGGCGGGTCCGGCGAGCGAGCAGTACTTC. Encoded protein: CASSHDGAGPASEQYF.

The chain links TRBV6-1 to TRBJ2-2; 9 positions match TRBD1. The CDR3 is 15 residues long. In germline, CDR1 is MNHNS, CDR2 SASEGT. J was trimmed by 5 bases and V by 5 bases; bases with no gene match: 6. CDR3 sequence: CASSQDRGITGELFF. The CDR3 DNA sequence: TGTGCCAGCAGTCAAGACAGGGGGATAACCGGGGAGCTGTTTTTT.

The sample holds one count of this clone. The V call is TRBV7-2, the J call TRBJ2-1, with 10 bases identical to TRBD1. CDR3 length: 15 residues. Germline lookup yields CDR1 SGHTA and CDR2 FQGNSA. Trimming took 7 bases from V and 9 from J; bases not matched to a gene: 12. The CDR3 nucleotides read TGTGCCAGCACTTCGAGGCTGGGACAGGGGACTGAGCAGTTCTTC. It is translated as CASTSRLGQGTEQFF.

This clone was recorded once. The rearrangement uses TRBV28 and TRBJ2-7; D is unclear. This CDR3 spans 15 amino acids. Germline V CDR1 and CDR2: MDHEN, SYDVKM. Between the trimmed V and J ends, which lost 3 bases and 0 bases, there was a span of 12 bases. DNA of the CDR3: TGTGCCAGCAGTTTCCACCAGCAGAGCTCCTACGAGCAGTACTTC. Translation gives CASSFHQQSSYEQYF.

This sequence joins TRBV21-1 and TRBJ2-7; TRBD1, as called in the table, went unchecked against the DNA. TRBV21-1 counts as a pseudogene. The CDR3 contains 15 residues. CDR3 in amino acids: CASSKNKGAVGEQYF. The CDR3, as DNA: TGTGCCAGCAGCAAGAATAAGGGGGCGGTTGGCGAGCAGTACTTC.

The V call is TRBV5-1, the J call TRBJ2-1; 10 positions match TRBD2. The CDR3 has 15 amino acids. Germline V gene data show CDR1 as SGHRS and CDR2 as YFSETQ. V was clipped by 0 bases and J by 8 bases; unmatched bases: 5. The CDR3 DNA sequence: TGCGCCAGCAGCTTGGTCGCTAGCGGGAGCTATGAGCAGTTCTTC. Protein sequence: CASSLVASGSYEQFF. The whole variable domain, filled in from reference TRBV5-1 and TRBJ2-1, reads KAGVTQTPRYLIKTRGQQVTLSCSPISGHRSVSWYQQTPGQGLQFLFEYFSETQRNKGNFPGRFSGRQFSNSRSEMNVSTLELGDSALYLCASSLVASGSYEQFFGPGTRLTVL.

The chain couples TRBV15 to TRBJ1-4, with D perhaps matching TRBD1 (6 bases). Per germline, CDR1 LNHNV and CDR2 YYDKDF (reference sequence). The CDR3 is made up of 15 amino acids. Trimming removed 6 bases at V and 4 bases at J, with 15 bases between. The chain's CDR3 is CATSLVGGLNEKLFF. The DNA of the CDR3 is TGTGCCACCAGTCTAGTGGGGGGCCTTAATGAAAAACTGTTTTTT.

The V gene is TRBV18, the J gene TRBJ2-7; D possibly matches TRBD1 or TRBD2 (6 bases each). This CDR3 has 17 amino acids. The ends were cut back, 4 bases at V and 0 bases at J, with 19 bases in the middle. Germline V gene data show CDR1 as KGHSH and CDR2 as LQKENI. The CDR3 region has the DNA TGTGCCAGCTCACTTTCCTCGGGGGCGGGTACCTCCTACGAGCAGTACTTC. This translates into CASSLSSGAGTSYEQYF.

The rearrangement uses TRBV30 and TRBJ2-7; possibly TRBD1 for D (6 bases). The germline V gene has CDR1 GTSNPN and CDR2 SVGIG (reference sequence). V was cut by 4 bases and J by 2 bases, with 15 bases left in between. CDR3 size: 14 residues. DNA for the CDR3: TGTGCCTGGAACCCTGGGGACACCACCTACGAGCAGTACTTC. This encodes CAWNPGDTTYEQYF.

The chain joins TRBV7-7 to TRBJ1-1; D ambiguous. Trimming left V 4 bases short and J 0 bases short, with 6 bases between. The CDR3 loop spans 13 amino acids. CDR1 is SSHAT, CDR2 FNYEAQ, per germline (reference sequence). The CDR3 here is CASSSHMNTEAFF. CDR3 coding DNA: TGTGCCAGCAGCTCCCATATGAACACTGAAGCTTTCTTT.

The V call is TRBV5-8, the J call TRBJ2-1, with a tentative D call TRBD2 (5 bases). Trimming stripped 6 bases from V and 3 bases from J, with 10 bases between. This CDR3 is 13 amino acids long. Germline values: CDR1 SGHTS, CDR2 YDEGEE. The CDR3 nucleotides are TGTGCCAGCAACAGACTATTCTACAATGAGCAGTTCTTC. This codes for CASNRLFYNEQFF. Looking up the rest from reference TRBV5-8 and TRBJ2-1 gives the full variable domain: EAGVTQSPTHLIKTRGQQATLRCSPISGHTSVYWYQQALGLGLQFLLWYDEGEERNRGNFPPRFSGRQFPNYSSELNVNALELEDSALYLCASNRLFYNEQFFGPGTRLTVL.

V and J are TRBV10-3 and TRBJ2-3; the D call may be TRBD1 or TRBD2 (5 bases each). CDR1 ENHRY and CDR2 SYGVKD come from the germline V gene. V was cut by 6 bases and J by 4 bases, with 26 bases left in between. The CDR3 length is 18 residues. The CDR3 DNA follows: TGTGCCATCAGGGGGGATGGGGGAAATTCTAGAGATGCAGATACGCAGTATTTT. It specifies CAIRGDGGNSRDADTQYF.

The chain joins TRBV4-1 to TRBJ1-2; TRBD1 matches at 7 bases. The CDR3 totals 14 residues. Germline V gives CDR1 MGHRA, CDR2 YSYEKL. V gave up 4 bases and J gave up 8 bases; unmatched junction bases: 10. In nucleotides, the CDR3 is TGCGCCAGCAGCCCCGGGACAGTATCGTCCGGCTACACCTTC. It translates to CASSPGTVSSGYTF.

The chain employs TRBV5-1 and TRBJ1-2; weak D call: TRBD1 (5 bases). V gave up 1 base and J gave up 6 bases, with 10 bases separating them. Germline values: CDR1 SGHRS, CDR2 YFSETQ. This CDR3 comprises 13 residues. CDR3 coding DNA: TGCGCCAGCAGCTTGCAGGGTCTGGATGGCTACACCTTC. It translates to CASSLQGLDGYTF.

The V call is TRBV2, the J call TRBJ1-1; D is undetermined. Germline lookup yields CDR1 SNHLY and CDR2 FYNNEI. This CDR3 contains 13 residues. V was clipped by 2 bases and J by 3 bases, with 7 bases between them. CDR3 nucleotides: TGTGCCAGCAGTGAATTTAGGGACACTGAAGCTTTCTTT. Amino acids: CASSEFRDTEAFF.

The chain carries TRBV28 and TRBJ2-3, with 8 nucleotides matching TRBD2. The J segment lost 4 bases and the V segment lost 8 bases, leaving 11 bases of the junction unmatched. The CDR3 runs 15 residues. The V gene's germline CDR1 is MDHEN and CDR2 SYDVKM. CDR3 sequence: CASSSGGPRADTQYF. Written as DNA, the CDR3 is TGTGCCAGCTCCAGCGGGGGCCCCCGGGCAGATACGCAGTATTTT.

This clone was found once. The V call is TRBV29-1, the J call TRBJ1-1, with D unresolved. The CDR3 runs to 10 residues. The germline gives CDR1 SQVTM, CDR2 ANQGSEA. V lost 6 bases, J lost 8 bases, and 10 bases lay in between. This CDR3 is CSVETGEAFF. The CDR3 DNA is TGCAGCGTCGAAACGGGCGAAGCTTTCTTT.